The 10 T cell receptor beta chains given below trace back to one sample, sequenced in a study of cytotoxic CD8 clonotypes in ibrutinib-treated CLL. Assay: immunoSEQ multiplex PCR; the TCRdb copy retains only in-frame clones and omits some. The repertoire has about 300,000 clones, 76% of them found once; the top ten carry around 6%. The sequencing used PBMCs, collected at disease progression, from a patient treated with ibrutinib. The receptor source for this set is a human donor with chronic lymphocytic leukemia.

This clone has just a few counts. The rearrangement joins TRBV9 to TRBJ2-7, with D maybe TRBD1 (6 bases). Germline V CDR1 and CDR2: SGDLS, YYNGEE. This CDR3 spans 18 amino acids. The V and J ends lost 1 base and 6 bases respectively, with 26 bases between them. The CDR3 spells CASSVLGTYGAETGEQYF. Written as DNA, the CDR3 is TGTGCCAGCAGCGTATTGGGGACATATGGGGCGGAAACGGGCGAGCAGTACTTC.

The chain links TRBV5-1 to TRBJ1-6, with no clear D. CDR1 SGHRS and CDR2 YFSETQ come from the germline V gene. The CDR3 covers 14 residues. Trimming pared 0 bases from V and 4 bases from J, leaving 5 bases between. This chain's CDR3 is CASSLAGYNSPLHF. CDR3 nucleotide sequence: TGCGCCAGCAGCTTGGCCGGGTATAATTCACCCCTCCACTTT.

V and J are TRBV7-8 and TRBJ1-1; D not certain. Trimming took off 1 base at V and 2 bases at J, with 11 bases between the two ends. The CDR3 covers 15 residues. Per germline, CDR1 SGHVS and CDR2 FQNEAQ. The CDR3 reads CASSLEIAGNTEAFF. The CDR3 DNA sequence: TGTGCCAGCAGCTTAGAGATTGCGGGAAACACTGAAGCTTTCTTT.

The chain joins TRBV4-1 to TRBJ1-1; tentatively, D is TRBD1 (5 bases). This CDR3 is built from 15 residues. CDR1 and CDR2 from the germline V gene are MGHRA and YSYEKL. V shed 0 bases and J shed 2 bases, with 10 bases lying between them. The DNA of the CDR3 is TGCGCCAGCAGCCAAGATGAGGGGACTAACACTGAAGCTTTCTTT. Translating gives CASSQDEGTNTEAFF.

The genes are TRBV2 and TRBJ1-2, with D possibly matching TRBD1 (6 bases). Trimming pared 6 bases from V and 2 bases from J, leaving 10 bases between. CDR3 length equals 13 residues. Germline V lookup: CDR1 SNHLY, CDR2 FYNNEI. The CDR3 loop is CASRGGQNYGYTF. The DNA of the CDR3 is TGTGCCAGCAGGGGAGGACAGAACTATGGCTACACCTTC.

This clone has a count of ten or more. The CDR3 DNA sequence: TGTGCCATCCGACAGGCCCTCGGGTATGGCTACACCTTC. It encodes CAIRQALGYGYTF. The V call is TRBV10-3, the J call TRBJ1-2, with D possibly matching TRBD1 (6 bases). The CDR3 has 13 amino acids. Germline loops: CDR1 ENHRY, CDR2 SYGVKD. V was shortened by 8 bases and J by 5 bases, with 15 bases between the two germline ends.

This clone was seen a handful of times. The rearrangement links TRBV7-8 to TRBJ1-2, with 7 bases aligning to TRBD1. The CDR3 is 13 residues long. V dropped 0 bases and J dropped 6; count of bases not matched to a gene: 1. The germline gives CDR1 SGHVS, CDR2 FQNEAQ. The CDR3 spells CASSLAGGNGYTF. DNA of the CDR3: TGTGCCAGCAGCTTAGCAGGGGGCAATGGCTACACCTTC.

This clone came up many times. The V call is TRBV9, the J call TRBJ2-3; possibly TRBD1 for D (6 bases). There are 18 residues in the CDR3. The germline V gene has CDR1 SGDLS and CDR2 YYNGEE. Trimming took off 0 bases at V and 0 bases at J, with 17 bases between the two ends. CDR3 DNA: TGTGCCAGCAGCGTAGCCGGAACAACAGGGACGAGCACAGATACGCAGTATTTT. This codes for CASSVAGTTGTSTDTQYF.

The chain combines TRBV11-1 with TRBJ2-1; 7 bases map to TRBD2. This CDR3 has 17 amino acids. V dropped 5 bases and J dropped 6; count of bases not matched to a gene: 16. CDR1 and CDR2 (germline): SGHAT, FQDESV (reference sequence). CDR3 DNA sequence: TGTGCCAGCAGCCTCCTGGGGCTAGCGGCCGCCTCCAATGAGCAGTTCTTC. Amino acids: CASSLLGLAAASNEQFF.

The chain links TRBV13 to TRBJ2-7, with D possibly matching TRBD1 (5 bases). Germline CDR1 reads PRHDT; CDR2 reads FYEKMQ (reference sequence). The CDR3 extends over 17 amino acids. V lost 1 base, J lost 0 bases, and 16 bases lay in between. The CDR3 region has the DNA TGTGCCAGCAGCTTAGCCGTTGACGGACACCACTCCTACGAGCAGTACTTC. Its protein is CASSLAVDGHHSYEQYF.